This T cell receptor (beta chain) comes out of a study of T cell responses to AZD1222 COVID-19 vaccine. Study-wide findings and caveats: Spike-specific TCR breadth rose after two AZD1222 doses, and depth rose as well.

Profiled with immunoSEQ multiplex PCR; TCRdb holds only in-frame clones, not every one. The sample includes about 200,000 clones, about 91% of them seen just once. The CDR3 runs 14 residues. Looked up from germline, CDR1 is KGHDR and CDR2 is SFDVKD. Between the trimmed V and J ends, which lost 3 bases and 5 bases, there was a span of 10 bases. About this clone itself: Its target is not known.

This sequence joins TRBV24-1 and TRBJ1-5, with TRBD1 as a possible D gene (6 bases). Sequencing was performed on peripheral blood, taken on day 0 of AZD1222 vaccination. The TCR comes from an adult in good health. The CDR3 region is CATSDTGPDQPQHF. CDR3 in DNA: TGTGCCACCAGTGATACAGGGCCAGATCAGCCCCAGCATTTT.